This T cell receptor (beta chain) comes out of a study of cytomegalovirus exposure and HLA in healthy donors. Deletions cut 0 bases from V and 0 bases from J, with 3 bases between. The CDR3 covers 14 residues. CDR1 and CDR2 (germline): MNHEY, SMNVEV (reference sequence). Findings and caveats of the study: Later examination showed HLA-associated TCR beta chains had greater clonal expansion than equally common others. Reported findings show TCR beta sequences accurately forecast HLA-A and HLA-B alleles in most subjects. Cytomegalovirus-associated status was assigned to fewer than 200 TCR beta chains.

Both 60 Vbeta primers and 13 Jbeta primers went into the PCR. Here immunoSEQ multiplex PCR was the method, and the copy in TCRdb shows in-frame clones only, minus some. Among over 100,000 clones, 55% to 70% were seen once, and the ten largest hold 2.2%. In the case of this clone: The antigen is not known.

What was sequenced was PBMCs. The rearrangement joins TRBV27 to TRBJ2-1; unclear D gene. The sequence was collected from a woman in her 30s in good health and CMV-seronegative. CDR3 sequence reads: CASSLSGSYNEQFF. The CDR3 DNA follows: TGTGCCAGCAGTTTATCCGGCTCCTACAATGAGCAGTTCTTC.